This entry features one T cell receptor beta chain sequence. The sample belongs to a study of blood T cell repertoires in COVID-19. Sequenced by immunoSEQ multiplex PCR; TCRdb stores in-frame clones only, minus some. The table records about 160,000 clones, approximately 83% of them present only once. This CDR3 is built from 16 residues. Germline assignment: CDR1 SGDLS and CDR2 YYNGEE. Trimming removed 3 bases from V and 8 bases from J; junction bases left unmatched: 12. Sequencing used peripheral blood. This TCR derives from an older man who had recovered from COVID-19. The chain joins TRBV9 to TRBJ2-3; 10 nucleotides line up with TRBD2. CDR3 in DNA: TGTGCCAGCAGCGCCAGCAGGGGGACTAGCGCAACTACGCAGTATTTT. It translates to CASSASRGTSATTQYF.